The clone carrying this T cell receptor (beta chain) was counted at least ten times. The data were taken from a study of T-cell reconstitution after alpha-beta-depleted transplantation in children. Unique molecular identifiers were used in preparing the TCRbeta library. TCRdb analysed the PCR reads with MiXCR anew, one entry per CDR3 protein. The data contain over 550,000 distinct CDR3 sequences, about 10% of them seen just once; the ten biggest clones take up less than 5%. Germline V CDR1 and CDR2: SEHNR, FQNEAQ (reference sequence). There are 17 residues in the CDR3. J gave up 3 bases and V 5 bases, and 12 bases lay outside the gene matches.

The chain couples TRBV7-9 to TRBJ2-2, with 7 bases fitting TRBD2. The source is a human donor who donated a stem cell graft to a child with acute myeloid leukemia. Source: PBMCs from the stem cell graft donor, taken from the stem cell graft. This CDR3 is CASSPTPSGLYTGELFF. DNA of the CDR3: TGTGCCAGCAGCCCGACACCCTCGGGACTATACACCGGGGAGCTGTTTTTT. Full variable domain (rest looked up from reference TRBV7-9 and TRBJ2-2): DTGVSQNPRHKITKRGQNVTFRCDPISEHNRLYWYRQTLGQGPEFLTYFQNEAQLEKSRLLSDRFSAERPKGSFSTLEIQRTEQGDSAMYLCASSPTPSGLYTGELFFGEGSRLTVL.